Sequencing of this T cell receptor (beta chain) was carried out in a study of CD8+CD57+ T cells in acquired aplastic anemia. V lost 6 bases, J lost 6 bases, and 14 bases lay in between. CDR1 ENHRY and CDR2 SYGVKD come from the germline V gene. CDR3 length: 13 residues. Sequenced patients had shown CD8+CD57+ cell expansion by flow cytometry. All patients had severe acquired aplastic anemia. By the time of blood sampling, patients had still received no therapy. Study-level findings and limits: Patients and controls were not found to differ significantly in CD8+ Simpson's diversity. Patients and controls shared around 30 CD8+ CDR3 sequences.

Genomic DNA constituted the template upon which TCR beta VDJ and CDR3 profiling was performed. Each CDR3 protein gets one entry after TCRdb re-called the reads with MiXCR. The sample shows more than 45,000 distinct CDR3 sequences, about 56% of them seen only once. A few counts support this clonotype. Its antigen is still unknown. The sequenced sample was sorted CD4+, CD8+, or CD8+CD57+ T cells (not recorded which) from PBMCs. The origin of this receptor is a human donor with aplastic anemia. J is TRBJ1-2 and V is TRBV10-3, with a tentative D call TRBD1 (6 bases). The CDR3 DNA reads as TGTGCCATCAGGCCGACAGGTACTCATGGCTACACCTTC. Residues: CAIRPTGTHGYTF.